The TCR beta chain described here comes from a study of blood T cell repertoires in COVID-19. The overall study: T cells, B-cell-depleted T cells, or PBMCs provided the cDNA or gDNA that served as material.

The CDR3 is 12 residues long. Per the germline V gene, CDR1 is GTSNPN and CDR2 is SVGIG (reference sequence). With 7 bases clipped from V and 8 bases from J, the junction kept 5 bases outside the gene matches. Here immunoSEQ multiplex PCR was the method, and the copy in TCRdb shows in-frame clones only, minus some. The sample holds hundreds of thousands of clones, 81% seen once. The source of this sequence is a woman older than 75 with COVID-19, enrolled during active disease. Source material: peripheral blood. The J gene is TRBJ1-4, the V gene TRBV30, with 9 bases that match TRBD1. CDR3 protein: CALDRGKEKLFF. CDR3 DNA: TGTGCCTTGGACAGGGGCAAGGAAAAACTGTTTTTT.